These 6 T cell receptor beta chains were all obtained from the same sample, sequenced in a study of cytomegalovirus exposure and HLA in healthy donors. The study ran its PCR with 60 Vbeta and 13 Jbeta primers. Only in-frame clones appear in the TCRdb table, and some are missing; sequencing was by immunoSEQ multiplex PCR. The profile shows about 94,000 clones, around two thirds of them singletons. Sequenced: PBMCs. The receptors here all came from a man in his thirties or forties in good health and CMV-seronegative.

The chain has TRBV5-4 and TRBJ2-3; no firm D call. Germline CDR1 reads SGHNT; CDR2 reads YYREEE (reference sequence). The CDR3 contains 14 residues. V shed 4 bases and J shed 1 base, with 10 bases lying between them. CDR3 protein: CASSRRLGTDTQYF. In DNA, the CDR3 is TGTGCCAGCAGCCGACGACTTGGCACAGATACGCAGTATTTT.

The V call is TRBV6-1, the J call TRBJ2-1, with a possible D match to TRBD2 (6 bases). V gave up 4 bases and J gave up 5 bases, with 15 bases separating them. Germline values: CDR1 MNHNS, CDR2 SASEGT. The CDR3 loop spans 15 amino acids. CDR3 protein: CASSVPSAENNEQFF. CDR3 DNA: TGTGCCAGCAGTGTTCCTAGCGCAGAGAACAATGAGCAGTTCTTC.

The genes are TRBV27 and TRBJ1-6, with 10 bases that match TRBD1. Germline CDR1 MNHEY, CDR2 SMNVEV (reference sequence). V lost 5 bases, J lost 3 bases, and 7 bases stayed unmatched. The CDR3 loop spans 17 amino acids. CDR3 bases: TGTGCCAGCAGTACCTACGGGACAGGGGTCTATAATTCACCCCTCCACTTT. Translating gives CASSTYGTGVYNSPLHF.

The chain couples TRBV7-9 to TRBJ2-1, with D tentatively TRBD2 (5 bases). The germline V gene has CDR1 SEHNR and CDR2 FQNEAQ (reference sequence). This CDR3 comprises 16 residues. Trimming pared 5 bases from V and 6 bases from J, leaving 20 bases between. CDR3: CASSLIAFLETNEQFF. The DNA of the CDR3 is TGTGCCAGCAGCCTGATAGCGTTTCTAGAGACCAATGAGCAGTTCTTC.

The genes are TRBV21-1 and TRBJ2-7; the listed D gene, TRBD2, was not tested against the DNA. TRBV21-1 is a pseudogene locus. This CDR3 has 16 amino acids. CDR3: CASSKRELEEISEQYF. The DNA for the CDR3 is TGTGCCAGCAGCAAAAGGGAATTGGAGGAAATTAGCGAGCAGTACTTC.

This chain connects TRBV28 to TRBJ2-5; 10 bases align to TRBD1. Judging by the DNA end, TRBJ2-7 fits better; the J call may be wrong. Germline V gives CDR1 MDHEN, CDR2 SYDVKM. This CDR3 is 15 amino acids long. CDR3 protein: CASRTRDRGIYEQYF. CDR3 sequence (DNA): TGTGCCAGCAGGACCCGGGACAGGGGTATCTACGAGCAGTACTTC.